These T cell receptor beta chains were read from a single sample in a study of CD8+CD57+ T cells in acquired aplastic anemia. Each CDR3 protein gets one entry after TCRdb re-called the reads with MiXCR. Seen here are 250,000 to 300,000 distinct CDR3 sequences, about three fifths observed once, and the top ten hold 1.3%. The sample consisted of sorted CD4+, CD8+, or CD8+CD57+ T cells (not recorded which) from PBMCs. The receptors were sampled from a human donor with aplastic anemia. Each CDR3 is given with its conserved first and last residue. The order of the fields is clone size, V gene, J gene, CDR3 protein. Clone size is shown for a subset of rows, as once, few, many or a class of expanded clone.

size: few; V: TRBV20-1; J: TRBJ2-5; CDR3: CSAGLTGETQYF
size: .; V: TRBV3-1; J: TRBJ2-2; CDR3: CASSQELSLARELFF
size: many; V: TRBV19; J: TRBJ1-2; CDR3: CASSIAGQGELHGYTF
size: .; V: TRBV6-5; J: TRBJ1-5; CDR3: CASSYSRAGSNQPQHF
size: few; V: TRBV5-1; J: TRBJ2-2; CDR3: CASSLDPYTGELFF
size: many; V: TRBV25-1; J: TRBJ2-3; CDR3: CASSFIDTQYF
size: few; V: TRBV5-6; J: TRBJ1-2; CDR3: CASSLGYGGYTF
size: many; V: TRBV29-1; J: TRBJ2-3; CDR3: CSGEASGNTDTQYF
size: .; V: TRBV5-1; J: TRBJ2-1; CDR3: CASSHGQNYNEQFF
size: .; V: TRBV2; J: TRBJ1-1; CDR3: CASSVHSQGEAFF
size: many; V: TRBV14; J: TRBJ2-3; CDR3: CASSRGQGAVSDTQYF
size: .; V: TRBV15; J: TRBJ1-5; CDR3: CATSETGTGAQPQHF
size: .; V: TRBV5-1; J: TRBJ2-3; CDR3: CASSILGLITDTQYF
size: .; V: TRBV2; J: TRBJ2-1; CDR3: CASSNHGGPYNEQFF
size: many; V: TRBV10-1; J: TRBJ1-1; CDR3: CASRQTENTEAFF
size: many; V: TRBV19; J: TRBJ2-3; CDR3: CASSLYSGDTQYF
size: .; V: TRBV15; J: TRBJ1-4; CDR3: CATSTRPGTGVEKLFF
size: .; V: TRBV10-3; J: TRBJ2-2; CDR3: CAIQGNTGELFF
size: once; V: TRBV7-2; J: TRBJ1-6; CDR3: CASSRGQGIAPLHF
size: .; V: TRBV29-1; J: TRBJ2-3; CDR3: CSASGTSGGGQSTDTQYF
size: many; V: TRBV20-1; J: TRBJ1-1; CDR3: CSASYTGLGTEAFF
size: .; V: TRBV19; J: TRBJ2-1; CDR3: CASSIEGSGSPTYNEQFF
size: .; V: TRBV7-9; J: TRBJ2-3; CDR3: CAAARGPSTDTQYF
size: few; V: TRBV5-4; J: TRBJ2-5; CDR3: CASSDRVGETQYF
size: .; V: TRBV24-1; J: TRBJ2-1; CDR3: CATSDWSTREQFF
size: few; V: TRBV10-3; J: TRBJ2-7; CDR3: CAISGGTGGNEQYF
size: .; V: TRBV9; J: TRBJ2-5; CDR3: CASSVEGVGWESQYF
size: many; V: TRBV5-1; J: TRBJ2-1; CDR3: CASSRTGTSGGANEQFF
size: .; V: TRBV20-1; J: TRBJ1-1; CDR3: CSARRPAGGMAFF
size: many; V: TRBV4-1; J: TRBJ2-3; CDR3: CASSQRGAPDTQYF
size: many; V: TRBV10-3; J: TRBJ1-1; CDR3: CASKLRVDTEAFF
size: many; V: TRBV2; J: TRBJ2-2; CDR3: CASSVRTPNTGELFF
size: .; V: TRBV14; J: TRBJ1-1; CDR3: CASSQGREAFF
size: many; V: TRBV6-6; J: TRBJ2-5; CDR3: CASSYRTSVVETQYF